Below, 17 T cell receptor beta chains from the same sample are listed, as sequenced in a study of tissue T cells after allogeneic stem cell transplantation. Stated time point: mouse harvest day 14 after allogeneic transplant. Each mouse received 10^7 T-cell-depleted marrow cells plus 10^6 splenic CD5+ T cells by tail vein. TCRdb keeps only in-frame clones here, not all; method: immunoSEQ multiplex PCR. The repertoire holds several hundred clones, with roughly 50% as singletons. Sequencing input: liver tissue. The receptor source for this set is a female BALB/c mouse given C57BL/6 T cells with graft-versus-host disease after an allogeneic hematopoietic cell transplant.

Worth noting for this clone: The germline and genes are mouse ones. With the read ending 1 residue before the CDR3 end, the germline J gene is used to fill in that end. This rearrangement joins TRBV17 to TRBJ2-7; 8 bases align to TRBD2. The CDR3 runs to 13 residues. Germline V gene data show CDR1 as MNHDT and CDR2 as YYDKIL. J gave up 4 bases and V 2 bases, and 1 base lay outside the gene matches. CDR3 sequence reads: CASSRNWGYEQYF. The DNA read from the CDR3 is TGTGCTAGCAGTAGAAACTGGGGGTATGAACAGTAC.

This clone was seen a handful of times. Germline and genes here are mouse. Read data end 1 residue before the CDR3 end; the end is taken from the germline J gene. The genes are TRBV16 and TRBJ2-7, with TRBD2 matching over 10 bases. The CDR3 contains 14 residues. Looked up from germline, CDR1 is SGHSA and CDR2 is FRNQAP. The trim removed 5 bases at V and 4 bases at J, leaving 5 bases unmatched. CDR3 DNA (partial): TGTGCAAGCAGCCCGGACTGGGGGTATTATGAACAGTAC. It codes for CASSPDWGYYEQY. The whole CDR3 region reads CASSPDWGYYEQYF. The whole variable domain, filled in from reference TRBV16 and TRBJ2-7, reads NAGVIQTPRHKVTGKGQEATLWCEPISGHSAVFWYRQTIVQGLEFLTYFRNQAPIDDSGMPKERFSAQMPNQSHSTLKIQSTQPQDSAVYLCASSPDWGYYEQYFGPGTRLTVL.

In this sample, this clone turned up a few times. Genes here carry mouse names. Read data end 1 residue before the CDR3 end; the end is taken from the germline J gene. The chain links TRBV13-1 to TRBJ2-3; D remains unclear. Germline V lookup: CDR1 NSHNY, CDR2 SYGAGN. The CDR3 totals 14 residues. V was clipped by 0 bases and J by 0 bases, with 5 bases between them. CDR3 sequence: CASSDAGSAETLYF. The covered CDR3 bases are TGTGCCAGCAGTGATGCTGGTAGTGCAGAAACGCTGTAT.

This clone turned up a few times. Any gene name here is a mouse gene name. The CDR3 end lies 1 residue beyond the end of the read and is filled in from the germline J gene. V usage is TRBV16 and J usage is TRBJ1-5, with 7 bases that match TRBD1. After removal of 2 bases from V and 5 bases from J, the junction contained 6 bases not matched to a gene. CDR3 length equals 15 residues. The germline CDR1 and CDR2 sequences are SGHSA and FRNQAP. The CDR3 sequence is CASSLRGRPDQAPLF. The sequenced part of the CDR3 DNA is TGTGCAAGCAGCTTAAGGGGGCGCCCCGACCAGGCTCCGCTT.

On this clone: Gene names refer to mouse genes. The observed sequence ends 1 residue before the CDR3 terminus, with the missing tail filled in from the germline J gene. This chain links TRBV13-2 with TRBJ2-1, with 8 bases fitting TRBD2. This CDR3 spans 13 amino acids. The germline V gene encodes CDR1 NNHNN and CDR2 SYGAGS (reference sequence). V trimming: 0 bases; J trimming: 7 bases; junction bases outside the gene matches: 0. The sequenced part of the CDR3 DNA is TGTGCCAGCGGTGATGCTGGGGGGGCTGAGCAGTTC. Translation gives CASGDAGGAEQF. The CDR3 as a whole reads CASGDAGGAEQFF.

This clone was detected once. Each gene name is a mouse one. The CDR3 end lies 1 residue beyond the end of the read and is filled in from the germline J gene. The gene calls are TRBV26 and TRBJ2-5; D gene unclear. The CDR3 consists of 13 residues. The V end lost 3 bases, the J end lost 1 base, and 5 bases lay between the germline ends. Germline V gene data show CDR1 as KGHPV and CDR2 as FQNQEV (reference sequence). The sequenced CDR3 bases are TGTGCCAGCAGTCTTAGTTACCAAGACACCCAGTAC. Its protein is CASSLSYQDTQY. From start to end, the CDR3 is CASSLSYQDTQYF.

This clone was picked up a small number of times. Gene names and germline match the mouse. The CDR3 bases that were read are TGTGCCAGCAGATCAGGGGTGGACACAGAAGTCTTC. Translation: CASRSGVDTEVF. The full-length CDR3 reads as CASRSGVDTEVFF. V usage is TRBV13-3 and J usage is TRBJ1-1, with D maybe TRBD1 (6 bases). Coverage ceases 1 residue before the CDR3 finishes, and the germline J gene fills in the end. CDR1 and CDR2 (germline): NNHDY, SYVADS. This CDR3 is built from 13 residues. V dropped 5 bases and J dropped 3 bases, with 11 bases sitting between them.

This clone was detected only once. Gene names and germline refer to mouse. The CDR3 bases that were read are TGTAGTTCTAAAGGGGACAACCAGGCTCCGCTT. It yields the protein CSSKGDNQAPL. The whole CDR3 sequence reads CSSKGDNQAPLF. This chain uses TRBV30 with TRBJ1-5; the D gene is possibly TRBD1 (5 bases). Read data end 1 residue before the CDR3 end; the end is taken from the germline J gene. This CDR3 region has 12 residues. The germline CDR1 and CDR2 sequences are SQVVS and ANEGSEA. V lost 4 bases and J lost 2, with 6 bases in between.

This clone was detected only once. Gene and germline names: mouse. The CDR3 bases that were read are TGTGCCAGCGGCAGGATTCAAAACACCTTGTAC. Translation gives CASGRIQNTLY. The CDR3 as a whole reads CASGRIQNTLYF. V gene TRBV12-2 combines with J gene TRBJ2-4; D not certain. The sequenced fragment ends 1 residue before the CDR3 boundary, so the rest is inferred from the germline J gene. The CDR3 sequence is 12 residues long. Trimming pared 6 bases from V and 2 bases from J, leaving 8 bases between. Germline lookup yields CDR1 SGHLS and CDR2 HYDKME.

A remark on this clone: Genes and germline come from the mouse. The read halts 1 residue ahead of the CDR3 end, with the missing end drawn from the germline J gene. This sequence joins TRBV3 and TRBJ1-2; no definite D call. V was shortened by 4 bases and J by 0 bases, with 6 bases between the two germline ends. The CDR3 extends over 13 amino acids. Germline CDR1 and CDR2: SNHLY and FYNGKV (reference sequence). The CDR3 spells CASSSTANSDYTF. The sequenced CDR3 bases are TGTGCCAGCAGCTCCACAGCAAACTCCGACTACACC.

In the case of this clone: Gene names are the mouse ones. The CDR3 extends 1 residue past the end of the read, so its final part is completed from the germline J gene. The chain couples TRBV3 to TRBJ1-3, with D possibly being TRBD1 (5 bases). From germline, CDR1 is SNHLY and CDR2 FYNGKV (reference sequence). The CDR3 contains 14 residues. Trimming pared 1 base from V and 4 bases from J, leaving 8 bases between. CDR3 sequence reads: CASSLGGVGNTLYF. The sequenced part of the CDR3 DNA is TGTGCCAGCAGCTTAGGAGGGGTCGGAAATACGCTCTAT.

Note on this clone: Genes here carry mouse names. This CDR3 is CASSRRLGASQNTLYF. The covered CDR3 bases are TGTGCCAGCAGTCGAAGACTGGGAGCTAGTCAAAACACCTTGTAC. The chain joins TRBV26 to TRBJ2-4; TRBD2 aligns across 7 bases. The read ends 1 residue shy of where the CDR3 ends; the end is completed using the germline J gene. Trimming took 4 bases from V and 0 from J; bases not matched to a gene: 7. CDR1 KGHPV and CDR2 FQNQEV come from the germline V gene (reference sequence). The CDR3 extends over 16 amino acids.

With regard to this clone: The listed genes are named as in mouse. The sequence runs out 1 residue before the end of the CDR3; the remainder is reconstructed from the germline J gene. The chain carries TRBV3 and TRBJ2-7; TRBD1 aligns across 8 bases. Germline V gene lookup returns CDR1 SNHLY and CDR2 FYNGKV (reference sequence). Germline trimming cut 1 base from V and 6 bases from J; bases unmatched to any gene: 5. This CDR3 has 14 residues. The chain's CDR3 is CASSLDRGRGEQYF. The CDR3 bases that were read are TGTGCCAGCAGCTTAGACAGGGGGAGGGGTGAACAGTAC.

This clone was detected only a few times. All gene names here are mouse names. The read ends 1 residue shy of where the CDR3 ends; the end is completed using the germline J gene. This chain links TRBV13-3 with TRBJ2-1; D possibly corresponds to TRBD2 (5 bases). Germline V lookup: CDR1 NNHDY, CDR2 SYVADS. Trimming shortened V by 3 bases and J by 3 bases, and 7 bases separated the two germline ends. CDR3 length: 13 amino acids. The CDR3 protein is CASSAGIYAEQFF. Incomplete CDR3 DNA: TGTGCCAGCAGTGCTGGGATCTATGCTGAGCAGTTC.

Concerning this clone itself: The gene names here belong to mouse. The read ends 1 residue early relative to the CDR3; the germline J gene fills the gap. The rearrangement uses TRBV13-2 and TRBJ1-2; 9 bases agree with TRBD1. Germline trimming cut 0 bases from V and 2 bases from J; bases unmatched to any gene: 5. This CDR3 has 16 amino acids. Germline V gene data show CDR1 as NNHNN and CDR2 as SYGAGS (reference sequence). The CDR3 is CASGDAGDRENSDYTF. Partial CDR3 DNA: TGTGCCAGCGGTGATGCAGGGGACAGGGAGAACTCCGACTACACC.

As for this clone: Gene names are mouse gene names. The read terminates 1 residue ahead of where the CDR3 ends, so the germline J gene completes it. V gene TRBV23 combines with J gene TRBJ2-7; no DNA check was done on the table's D call, TRBD1. This CDR3 is 15 amino acids long. CDR1 is KGHTA, CDR2 FQNQQP, per germline. CDR3 DNA (partial): TGCTCCAGCAGTCAATCGAGGGACAGGGGGCGAGAACAGTAC. Protein sequence: CSSSQSRDRGREQY. The whole CDR3 region reads CSSSQSRDRGREQYF.

Concerning this clone: All gene names here are mouse names. The read halts 1 residue ahead of the CDR3 end, with the missing end drawn from the germline J gene. This chain uses TRBV1 with TRBJ1-6; the D gene is possibly TRBD1 (6 bases). TRBJ1-6 is treated as an ORF (open reading frame) with a function not yet certain. The CDR3 is 14 residues long. V lost 4 bases to trimming and J lost 4 bases, with 8 bases between them. CDR1 and CDR2 from the germline V gene are NSQYPW and LRSPGD (reference sequence). CDR3 protein: CTCSGQGYNSPLYF. The CDR3 DNA, read in part, is TGCACCTGCAGTGGGCAGGGGTATAATTCGCCCCTCTAC.